This entry lists 14 T cell receptor beta chains sequenced from one sample in a study of OX40 agonist ivuxolimab in advanced cancers. Only in-frame clones appear in the TCRdb table, and some are missing; sequencing was by immunoSEQ multiplex PCR. The sample has 35,000 to 50,000 clones, over 75% seen once; the top ten hold roughly 18%. The sequencing here drew on CD4+ or CD8+ T cells sorted from blood, taken in a trial of the OX40 agonist ivuxolimab. All receptors derive from an adult with an advanced solid tumor such as melanoma, head and neck, liver or kidney cancer.

The chain has TRBV7-8 and TRBJ1-5; maybe TRBD1 (5 bases). Trimming took off 2 bases at V and 4 bases at J, with 9 bases between the two ends. The CDR3 spans 14 residues. Germline CDR1 is SGHVS and CDR2 is FQNEAQ. The CDR3 sequence: CASSLMAGNQPQHF. In nucleotides, the CDR3 is TGTGCCAGCAGCTTAATGGCAGGGAATCAGCCCCAGCATTTT. Full variable domain (outside the CDR3, taken from reference TRBV7-8 and TRBJ1-5): GAGVSQSPRYKVAKRGQDVALRCDPISGHVSLFWYQQALGQGPEFLTYFQNEAQLDKSGLPSDRFFAERPEGSVSTLKIQRTQQEDSAVYLCASSLMAGNQPQHFGDGTRLSIL.

The chain carries TRBV4-2 and TRBJ1-6, with 7 positions matching TRBD1. V shed 0 bases and J 0 bases; nucleotides not matched to a gene: 2. Germline assignment: CDR1 LGHNA and CDR2 YNFKEQ. The CDR3 totals 17 residues. The CDR3 loop reads CASSQETGLSYNSPLHF. CDR3 nucleotides: TGTGCCAGCAGCCAAGAGACAGGGCTCTCCTATAATTCACCCCTCCACTTT.

The CDR3 spells CASSQYLGQGNTEAFF. DNA of the CDR3: TGCGCCAGCAGCCAATATTTGGGACAGGGGAACACTGAAGCTTTCTTT. The chain has TRBV4-3 and TRBJ1-1; 9 bases are shared with TRBD1. The germline CDR1 and CDR2 sequences are LGHNA and YSLEER. The CDR3 covers 16 residues. V lost 2 bases and J lost 1; bases outside the gene matches: 5.

The chain has TRBV5-1 and TRBJ2-7; TRBD1 might be the D (5 bases). Trimming pared 3 bases from V and 0 bases from J, leaving 16 bases between. Germline V CDR1 and CDR2: SGHRS, YFSETQ. The CDR3 consists of 16 residues. CDR3: CASSSATYQGSYEQYF. The CDR3 bases are TGCGCCAGCAGCTCGGCGACGTACCAGGGCTCCTACGAGCAGTACTTC.

The V call is TRBV2, the J call TRBJ2-2; the match to TRBD2 covers 8 bases. The CDR3 runs to 15 residues. J was trimmed by 4 bases and V by 7 bases; bases with no gene match: 8. The V gene's germline CDR1 is SNHLY and CDR2 FYNNEI. CDR3 nucleotide sequence: TGTGCCAGCAACGAGGGGCTAGCGGGCACCGGGGAGCTGTTTTTT. Amino acids: CASNEGLAGTGELFF. The full variable domain, in which reference TRBV2 and TRBJ2-2 provide the parts outside the CDR3, is EPEVTQTPSHQVTQMGQEVILRCVPISNHLYFYWYRQILGQKVEFLVSFYNNEISEKSEIFDDQFSVERPDGSNFTLKIRSTKLEDSAMYFCASNEGLAGTGELFFGEGSRLTVL.

This clone occurred a few times. The rearrangement links TRBV5-1 to TRBJ1-1; D is uncertain. Between the trimmed V and J ends, which lost 4 bases and 5 bases, there was a span of 33 bases. The CDR3 has 20 amino acids. The germline gives CDR1 SGHRS, CDR2 YFSETQ. The CDR3 DNA reads TGCGCCAGCAGCCCCCCATTCAAGGGATTCGCATTTTCTGGCATTACTGAAGCTTTCTTT. This encodes CASSPPFKGFAFSGITEAFF.

The chain couples TRBV9 to TRBJ2-2; D remains unclear. V was shortened by 6 bases and J by 7 bases, with 7 bases between the two germline ends. The CDR3 consists of 11 residues. Germline V gene lookup returns CDR1 SGDLS and CDR2 YYNGEE. CDR3 in amino acids: CASNSGGELFF. DNA for the CDR3: TGTGCCAGCAACTCGGGCGGGGAGCTGTTTTTT.

This chain links TRBV7-9 with TRBJ2-1; 10 nucleotides match TRBD2. Germline assignment: CDR1 SEHNR and CDR2 FQNEAQ (reference sequence). The trim removed 1 base at V and 0 bases at J, leaving 9 bases unmatched. The CDR3 is made up of 19 amino acids. The CDR3, as DNA: TGTGCCAGCAGCTTAGGGTTCCTAGCGGGGGAGAGCTCCTACAATGAGCAGTTCTTC. Translation gives CASSLGFLAGESSYNEQFF.

The chain employs TRBV28 and TRBJ2-5; no definite D call. From germline, CDR1 is MDHEN and CDR2 SYDVKM. This CDR3 region has 15 residues. Trimming took off 5 bases at V and 4 bases at J, with 17 bases between the two ends. The CDR3 sequence: CASSTVSRSSETQYF. The CDR3 DNA reads as TGTGCCAGCAGTACGGTCAGCCGCTCCTCAGAGACCCAGTACTTC.

In its sample, this clone was seen a few times. Additional DNA sequences in this sample encode the identical CDR3. In DNA form, the CDR3 reads TGTGCCAGCAGCGAGACTAACACCGGGGAGCTGTTTTTT. Translation gives CASSETNTGELFF. This chain uses TRBV2 with TRBJ2-2; no clear D gene. The V gene lost 6 bases and the J gene lost 2 bases, with 7 bases spanning the gap. The germline gives CDR1 SNHLY, CDR2 FYNNEI. This CDR3 region has 13 residues. Full variable domain (missing parts from reference TRBV2 and TRBJ2-2): EPEVTQTPSHQVTQMGQEVILRCVPISNHLYFYWYRQILGQKVEFLVSFYNNEISEKSEIFDDQFSVERPDGSNFTLKIRSTKLEDSAMYFCASSETNTGELFFGEGSRLTVL.

Remarks on this clone: Relative to the germline gene, one junction end is altered; a read error may explain this. The genes are TRBV4-1 and TRBJ1-1; D ambiguous. The CDR3 is made up of 11 amino acids. Germline V gives CDR1 MGHRA, CDR2 YSYEKL. DNA for the CDR3: TGCGCCAGCAGCCTGAATACTGAAGCTTTCTTT. Translated, it gives CASSLNTEAFF.

This clone has a single count. The chain has TRBV14 and TRBJ2-1, with D hard to call. Germline V lookup: CDR1 SGHDN, CDR2 FVKESK. This CDR3 contains 17 residues. V lost 4 bases, J lost 0 bases, and 16 bases lay in between. CDR3 in amino acids: CASSLHKAPSSYNEQFF. Written as DNA, the CDR3 is TGTGCCAGCAGCCTACACAAAGCCCCTAGCTCCTACAATGAGCAGTTCTTC.

The gene calls are TRBV11-2 and TRBJ2-7, with TRBD2 as a possible D gene (6 bases). Trimming pared 1 base from V and 8 bases from J, leaving 9 bases between. The germline V gene encodes CDR1 SGHAT and CDR2 FQNNGV. The CDR3 runs to 12 residues. The CDR3 sequence: CASSLGLAQQYV. The CDR3 nucleotides are TGTGCCAGCAGCTTAGGCCTAGCGCAGCAGTACGTC.

The rearrangement uses TRBV12-5 and TRBJ2-7; D possibly corresponds to TRBD2 (6 bases). The CDR3 consists of 13 residues. The V gene's germline CDR1 is LGHNT and CDR2 FRNRAP. V lost 1 base, J lost 4 bases, and 8 bases lay in between. CDR3 DNA: TGTGCTAGTGGTTTGGGGGCGGGGTACGAGCAGTACGTC. Translated, it gives CASGLGAGYEQYV.